Shown below are 29 T cell receptor beta chains from a single sample sequenced in a study of radiotherapy plus CTLA-4 blockade in lung cancer (dated by TCRdb to 2016 to 2019). Library creation used the immunoSEQ multiplex PCR assay. Drawn from immuneACCESS, this table holds only the in-frame rearrangements with V and J called that TCRdb kept. Clones are partly lost; checked studies trace under half to an unresolved V gene and leave the rest unexplained. The sample includes 55,000 or so clones, with approximately 84% observed a single time. Clones ranked in the top ten supply 6.1% of the sample. The sequences come from peripheral blood, collected from a patient treated with radiotherapy plus ipilimumab. These receptors were obtained from a human donor with non-small cell lung cancer whose response to radiotherapy plus ipilimumab could not be evaluated.

J is TRBJ2-7 and V is TRBV25-1; possible D gene TRBD1, 6 bases. V was shortened by 4 bases and J by 6 bases, with 16 bases between the two germline ends. This CDR3 has 14 residues. The germline V gene has CDR1 MGHDK and CDR2 SYGVNS. The CDR3 sequence is CASSGQGMVVEQYF. DNA of the CDR3: TGTGCCAGCAGTGGGCAGGGGATGGTGGTCGAGCAGTACTTC.

The rearrangement joins TRBV19 to TRBJ2-1; tentative D call: TRBD1 (6 bases). Trimming stripped 1 base from V and 6 bases from J, with 10 bases between. This CDR3 comprises 14 residues. Germline lookup yields CDR1 LNHDA and CDR2 SQIVND (reference sequence). The CDR3 sequence: CASSIGGQVNEQFF. CDR3 in DNA: TGTGCCAGTAGTATAGGGGGACAAGTCAATGAGCAGTTCTTC.

The chain carries TRBV7-8 and TRBJ2-3; unclear D gene. The CDR3 is 12 amino acids. Germline assignment: CDR1 SGHVS and CDR2 FQNEAQ. V was trimmed by 2 bases and J by 3 bases, leaving 3 bases between them. The CDR3 nucleotides are TGTGCCAGCAGCTTACTTACAGATACGCAGTATTTT. Protein sequence: CASSLLTDTQYF.

The chain has TRBV28 and TRBJ2-7; the match to TRBD1 covers 7 bases. The CDR3 is made up of 16 amino acids. Germline V lookup: CDR1 MDHEN, CDR2 SYDVKM. V shed 5 bases and J 0 bases; nucleotides not matched to a gene: 10. CDR3 nucleotide sequence: TGTGCCAGCAGTAGTGAGGGGGCCTCCTCCTCCTACGAGCAGTACTTC. Its protein product is CASSSEGASSSYEQYF.

The rearrangement uses TRBV7-2 and TRBJ2-7; D possibly corresponds to TRBD2 (6 bases). The CDR3 covers 15 residues. V was shortened by 1 base and J by 4 bases, with 14 bases between the two germline ends. In germline, CDR1 is SGHTA, CDR2 FQGNSA. CDR3 in amino acids: CASSLVPGSSYEQYF. The CDR3 DNA follows: TGTGCCAGCAGCTTAGTCCCCGGGAGTTCATACGAGCAGTACTTC.

The chain uses TRBV18 and TRBJ1-2; TRBD1 aligns across 7 bases. CDR1 is KGHSH and CDR2 is LQKENI in the germline V gene. The CDR3 spans 13 residues. J gave up 3 bases and V 3 bases, and 1 base lay outside the gene matches. CDR3 sequence: CASSPGTDYGYTF. The DNA for the CDR3 is TGTGCCAGCTCACCGGGGACAGACTATGGCTACACCTTC.

This clone was detected a few times. This chain uses TRBV6-1 with TRBJ2-1; D remains unclear. This CDR3 spans 12 amino acids. Germline CDR1 is MNHNS and CDR2 is SASEGT. V dropped 8 bases and J dropped 8 bases, with 13 bases sitting between them. The CDR3, as DNA: TGTGCCAGCGTCGAGCGTAGGTATGAGCAGTTCTTC. Encoded protein: CASVERRYEQFF.

V usage is TRBV12-5 and J usage is TRBJ2-5; TRBD1 aligns across 7 bases. V dropped 4 bases and J dropped 5; count of bases not matched to a gene: 13. Germline V gives CDR1 LGHNT, CDR2 FRNRAP. The CDR3 is 16 amino acids. CDR3 region: CASGSGTDTLRETQYF. The CDR3 DNA sequence: TGTGCTAGTGGTTCGGGGACAGATACTCTCAGGGAGACCCAGTACTTC.

Only one count was recorded for this clone. This chain links TRBV9 with TRBJ2-3; TRBD2 agrees at 7 bases. The CDR3 has 16 residues. Germline values: CDR1 SGDLS, CDR2 YYNGEE. After removal of 6 bases from V and 7 bases from J, the junction contained 17 bases not matched to a gene. In DNA, the CDR3 is TGTGCCAGCACCATAGACTCTAGCGCGGGAGTTAATACGCAGTATTTT. Its protein product is CASTIDSSAGVNTQYF.

V usage is TRBV7-2 and J usage is TRBJ1-5; perhaps TRBD1 as D (5 bases). This CDR3 contains 15 residues. V was pared by 1 base and J by 4 bases, with 11 bases between. Per the germline V gene, CDR1 is SGHTA and CDR2 is FQGNSA. As DNA, the CDR3 is TGTGCCAGCAGCTTAGTACAGCGGGGGAATCAGCCCCAGCATTTT. It translates to CASSLVQRGNQPQHF. The full variable domain, in which reference TRBV7-2 and TRBJ1-5 provide the parts outside the CDR3, is GAGVSQSPSNKVTEKGKDVELRCDPISGHTALYWYRQSLGQGLEFLIYFQGNSAPDKSGLPSDRFSAERTGGSVSTLTIQRTQQEDSAVYLCASSLVQRGNQPQHFGDGTRLSIL.

The CDR3 protein is CASSHPLAGTGELFF. In DNA, the CDR3 is TGTGCCAGCAGCCATCCCCTGGCGGGGACCGGGGAGCTGTTTTTT. The chain combines TRBV14 with TRBJ2-2, with D possibly matching TRBD2 (6 bases). This CDR3 has 15 residues. Germline V gene sequence: CDR1 SGHDN, CDR2 FVKESK. V was clipped by 3 bases and J by 5 bases, with 13 bases between them.

The table lists this clone with a few counts. CDR3 in DNA: TGTGCCAGCAGTGATTGGGGGCGCAGCGAGCAGTACTTC. It is translated as CASSDWGRSEQYF. The V gene is TRBV6-1, the J gene TRBJ2-7; possible D gene TRBD1, 6 bases. Trimming took 3 bases from V and 6 from J, leaving 12 bases between them. The CDR3 is 13 amino acids. Germline V gene data show CDR1 as MNHNS and CDR2 as SASEGT.

DNA of the CDR3: TGTGCCACTGGGGACAGGGCTGGCGGGGAGCTGTTTTTT. Its protein is CATGDRAGGELFF. V gene TRBV10-3 combines with J gene TRBJ2-2; 9 bases are shared with TRBD1. Germline CDR1 ENHRY, CDR2 SYGVKD. This CDR3 has 13 amino acids. Unmatched junction bases numbered 7, after V lost 10 bases and J lost 7 bases.

This clone was detected once. The V gene is TRBV2, the J gene TRBJ1-5, with D possibly being TRBD1 (5 bases). V gave up 4 bases and J gave up 0 bases, with 10 bases separating them. The germline gives CDR1 SNHLY, CDR2 FYNNEI. This CDR3 spans 15 amino acids. CDR3 nucleotides: TGTGCCAGCAGTGGCGACAGCCTTAGCAATCAGCCCCAGCATTTT. This sequence encodes CASSGDSLSNQPQHF.

The chain has TRBV5-6 and TRBJ2-1; TRBD2 matches 7 bases. The CDR3 extends over 15 amino acids. Losses at the gene ends were 2 bases for V and 4 bases for J; bases not matched to a gene: 6. CDR1 and CDR2 from the germline V gene are SGHDT and YYEEEE. The CDR3 is CASSFFQREYNEQFF. CDR3 sequence (DNA): TGTGCCAGCAGCTTTTTCCAGCGGGAATACAATGAGCAGTTCTTC. Full variable domain (rest looked up from reference TRBV5-6 and TRBJ2-1): DAGVTQSPTHLIKTRGQQVTLRCSPKSGHDTVSWYQQALGQGPQFIFQYYEEEERQRGNFPDRFSGHQFPNYSSELNVNALLLGDSALYLCASSFFQREYNEQFFGPGTRLTVL.

The V gene is TRBV27, the J gene TRBJ2-3; TRBD1 matches at 9 bases. Trimming cost V 10 bases and J 1 base; bases outside gene matches: 12. This CDR3 spans 16 amino acids. The germline gives CDR1 MNHEY, CDR2 SMNVEV (reference sequence). CDR3 in DNA: TGTGCCACCCACCCGGACAGGGGAGGGGGCACAGATACGCAGTATTTT. Translation: CATHPDRGGGTDTQYF.

V and J are TRBV9 and TRBJ2-7, with 10 bases matching TRBD2. V shed 4 bases, J shed 2 bases, and the junction held 6 bases outside the gene matches. From germline, CDR1 is SGDLS and CDR2 YYNGEE. The CDR3 consists of 15 residues. CDR3 region: CASSPASGSAYEQYF. CDR3 DNA sequence: TGTGCCAGCAGCCCGGCTAGCGGGAGTGCCTACGAGCAGTACTTC. Using reference TRBV9 and TRBJ2-7 for the parts outside the CDR3, the full variable domain is DSGVTQTPKHLITATGQRVTLRCSPRSGDLSVYWYQQSLDQGLQFLIQYYNGEERAKGNILERFSAQQFPDLHSELNLSSLELGDSALYFCASSPASGSAYEQYFGPGTRLTVT.

The chain carries TRBV7-9 and TRBJ1-2, with D perhaps TRBD1 (6 bases). V was clipped by 0 bases and J by 8 bases, with 13 bases between them. The CDR3 loop spans 14 amino acids. Germline V CDR1 and CDR2: SEHNR, FQNEAQ (reference sequence). The CDR3 bases are TGTGCCAGCAGCTTAGCGATTACAGGGCACGGCTACACCTTC. It codes for CASSLAITGHGYTF.

The V call is TRBV7-2, the J call TRBJ1-6; unclear D gene. The ends were cut back, 2 bases at V and 0 bases at J, with 14 bases in the middle. This CDR3 is 18 amino acids long. The V gene's germline CDR1 is SGHTA and CDR2 FQGNSA. The CDR3 DNA sequence: TGTGCCAGCAGCTTATTAGGGAGAGGGAGCTCCTATAATTCACCCCTCCACTTT. The encoded protein is CASSLLGRGSSYNSPLHF.

The rearrangement uses TRBV7-2 and TRBJ2-1; D may be TRBD1 (6 bases). CDR1 and CDR2 (germline): SGHTA, FQGNSA. CDR3 length: 16 amino acids. Trimming took off 2 bases at V and 9 bases at J, with 20 bases between the two ends. CDR3: CASSLSVASPQGEQFF. In nucleotides, the CDR3 is TGTGCCAGCAGCTTAAGCGTGGCTAGCCCACAGGGTGAGCAGTTCTTC.

V usage is TRBV7-9 and J usage is TRBJ2-1; possibly TRBD1 for D (5 bases). The CDR3 is made up of 14 amino acids. Germline loops: CDR1 SEHNR, CDR2 FQNEAQ (reference sequence). Trimming cost V 8 bases and J 5 bases, with 16 bases left between them. The DNA of the CDR3 is TGTGCCAGCTCCAGGGAAGGTATCGACAATGAGCAGTTCTTC. It is translated as CASSREGIDNEQFF.

V and J are TRBV19 and TRBJ1-4; D gene ambiguous. The CDR3 covers 14 residues. CDR1 is LNHDA and CDR2 is SQIVND in the germline V gene (reference sequence). Trimming took 8 bases from V and 5 from J, leaving 15 bases between them. This CDR3 is CASFLTDSNEKLFF. The CDR3 nucleotides are TGTGCCAGTTTCCTTACTGACTCCAATGAAAAACTGTTTTTT.

The CDR3 nucleotides are TGTGCCAGCAGCTTAGATTTAATAGGGGCTGAAGCTTTCTTT. Amino acid sequence: CASSLDLIGAEAFF. The rearrangement links TRBV11-2 to TRBJ1-1, with D tentatively TRBD1 (5 bases). Trimming stripped 0 bases from V and 6 bases from J, with 11 bases between. CDR1 SGHAT and CDR2 FQNNGV come from the germline V gene. The CDR3 is made up of 14 amino acids.

The chain joins TRBV12-5 to TRBJ2-2; tentative D call: TRBD1 (6 bases). The V end was cut by 4 bases, the J end by 4 bases, with 13 bases between. The CDR3 is made up of 15 amino acids. CDR1 is LGHNT, CDR2 FRNRAP, per germline. CDR3 coding DNA: TGTGCTAGTGGTTCTGGGGGCATAAGCACCGGGGAGCTGTTTTTT. Translating it yields CASGSGGISTGELFF.

The chain joins TRBV18 to TRBJ2-5, with D possibly matching TRBD1 (6 bases). The V gene's germline CDR1 is KGHSH and CDR2 LQKENI. Trimming cost V 4 bases and J 4 bases, with 10 bases left between them. CDR3 length: 13 amino acids. The DNA of the CDR3 is TGTGCCAGCTCACTCCGGGACACAGAGACCCAGTACTTC. As protein: CASSLRDTETQYF.

The J gene is TRBJ2-5, the V gene TRBV5-1; D is unclear. The CDR3 loop spans 13 amino acids. Germline assignment: CDR1 SGHRS and CDR2 YFSETQ. V lost 0 bases and J lost 3, with 6 bases in between. The CDR3 DNA reads as TGCGCCAGCAGCTTGGACTCGAAAGAGACCCAGTACTTC. Protein product: CASSLDSKETQYF.

In its sample, this clone was seen once. The rearrangement links TRBV5-1 to TRBJ2-3, with 7 positions matching TRBD2. CDR1 and CDR2 from the germline V gene are SGHRS and YFSETQ. The CDR3 extends over 16 amino acids. V lost 4 bases, J lost 4 bases, and 12 bases stayed unmatched. In DNA, the CDR3 is TGCGCCAGCAGCCCTCCTAGCGGAGTGGGTTCAGATACGCAGTATTTT. Translation: CASSPPSGVGSDTQYF.

This chain links TRBV7-9 with TRBJ2-1; D is unresolved. Germline V CDR1 and CDR2: SEHNR, FQNEAQ (reference sequence). V lost 3 bases to trimming and J lost 6 bases, with 15 bases between them. The CDR3 contains 15 residues. CDR3 loop: CASSFKASFVNEQFF. The CDR3, as DNA: TGTGCCAGCAGCTTCAAAGCATCATTCGTCAATGAGCAGTTCTTC.

The rearrangement uses TRBV7-6 and TRBJ2-7, with TRBD1 identical over 7 bases. Germline CDR1 reads SGHVS; CDR2 reads FNYEAQ. The CDR3 covers 16 residues. Trimming at V came to 1 base and at J to 5 bases, leaving 11 bases not matched to a gene. The CDR3 is CASSLGQGLVIHEQYF. DNA of the CDR3: TGTGCCAGCAGCTTAGGACAGGGCCTTGTAATACACGAGCAGTACTTC.